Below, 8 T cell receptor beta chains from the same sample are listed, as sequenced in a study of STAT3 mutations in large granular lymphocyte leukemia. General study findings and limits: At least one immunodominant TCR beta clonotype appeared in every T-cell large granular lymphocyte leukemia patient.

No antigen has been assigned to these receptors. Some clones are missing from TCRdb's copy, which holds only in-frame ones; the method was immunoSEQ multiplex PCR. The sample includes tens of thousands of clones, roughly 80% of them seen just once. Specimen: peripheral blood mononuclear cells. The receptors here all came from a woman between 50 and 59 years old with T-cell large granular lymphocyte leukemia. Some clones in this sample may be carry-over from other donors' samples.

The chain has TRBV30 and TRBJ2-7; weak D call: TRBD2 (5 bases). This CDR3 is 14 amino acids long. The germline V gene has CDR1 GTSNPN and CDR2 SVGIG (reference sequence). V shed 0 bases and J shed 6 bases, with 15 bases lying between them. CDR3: CAWSVASPTGEQYF. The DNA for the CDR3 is TGTGCCTGGAGTGTGGCTAGCCCTACCGGCGAGCAGTACTTC.

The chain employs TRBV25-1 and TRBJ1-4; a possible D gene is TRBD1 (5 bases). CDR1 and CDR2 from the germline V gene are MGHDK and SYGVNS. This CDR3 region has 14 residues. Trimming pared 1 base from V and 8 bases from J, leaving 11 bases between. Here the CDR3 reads CASSEWGGREKLFF. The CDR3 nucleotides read TGTGCCAGCAGTGAATGGGGGGGACGGGAAAAACTGTTTTTT.

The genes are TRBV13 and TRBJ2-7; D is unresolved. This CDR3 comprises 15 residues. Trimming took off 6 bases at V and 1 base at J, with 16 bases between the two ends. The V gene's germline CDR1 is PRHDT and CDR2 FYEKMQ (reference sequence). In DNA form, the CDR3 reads TGTGCCAGCAGAAAGGGCCAATGGAGTTCCTACGAGCAGTACTTC. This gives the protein CASRKGQWSSYEQYF.

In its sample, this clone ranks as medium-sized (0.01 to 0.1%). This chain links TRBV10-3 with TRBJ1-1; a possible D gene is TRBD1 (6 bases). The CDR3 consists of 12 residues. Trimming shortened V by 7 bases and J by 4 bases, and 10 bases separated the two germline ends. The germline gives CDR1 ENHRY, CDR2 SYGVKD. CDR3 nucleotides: TGTGCCATCAATGGGGGCGGCACTGAAGCTTTCTTT. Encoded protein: CAINGGGTEAFF.

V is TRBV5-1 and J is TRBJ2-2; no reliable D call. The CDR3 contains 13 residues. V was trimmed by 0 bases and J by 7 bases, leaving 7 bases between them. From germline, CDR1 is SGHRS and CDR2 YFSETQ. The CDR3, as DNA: TGCGCCAGCAGCTTGGGGAGTTACGGGGAGCTGTTTTTT. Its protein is CASSLGSYGELFF.

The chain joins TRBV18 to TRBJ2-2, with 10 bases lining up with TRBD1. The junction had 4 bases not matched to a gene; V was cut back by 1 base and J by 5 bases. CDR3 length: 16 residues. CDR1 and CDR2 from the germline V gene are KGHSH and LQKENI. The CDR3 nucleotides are TGTGCCAGCTCACCACGGGGACAGGGGAAAACCGGGGAGCTGTTTTTT. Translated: CASSPRGQGKTGELFF.

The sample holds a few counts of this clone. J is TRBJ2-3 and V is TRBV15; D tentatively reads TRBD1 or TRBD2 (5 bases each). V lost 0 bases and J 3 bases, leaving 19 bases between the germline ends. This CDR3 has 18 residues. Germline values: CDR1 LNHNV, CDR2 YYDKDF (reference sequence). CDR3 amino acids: CATSREGHRGRPTDTQYF. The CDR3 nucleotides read TGTGCCACCAGCAGAGAAGGGCATAGGGGACGGCCTACAGATACGCAGTATTTT.

The CDR3: CASSLESGSSTGELFF. CDR3 bases: TGCGCCAGCAGCTTGGAAAGCGGGAGTAGCACCGGGGAGCTGTTTTTT. The rearrangement uses TRBV5-1 and TRBJ2-2; 8 bases map to TRBD2. Trimming cost V 0 bases and J 4 bases; bases outside gene matches: 5. CDR1 SGHRS and CDR2 YFSETQ come from the germline V gene. The CDR3 has 16 amino acids.